What follows are 14 T cell receptor beta chains derived from one specimen sequenced in a study of molecular identifiers for immune sequencing clone quantification. TCRdb re-analysed the PCR reads in MiXCR, keeping a single row per CDR3 protein. The data hold 63,000 or so distinct CDR3 sequences, with 15% to 20% observed a single time. Sequencing used naive CD8+ T cells from blood, with Jurkat cell RNA spiked in. The subset is: FACS-sorted CD8+CD4-CCR7+CD45RA+ naive T cells. The receptors were gathered from a human donor in good health. Some libraries in this study had Jurkat cell RNA spiked in.

In its sample, this clonotype was seen many times. The chain carries TRBV27 and TRBJ1-1; 8 positions agree with TRBD1. Germline V lookup: CDR1 MNHEY, CDR2 SMNVEV (reference sequence). The CDR3 runs to 12 residues. After removal of 7 bases from V and 11 bases from J, the junction contained 9 bases not matched to a gene. CDR3 nucleotide sequence: TGTGCCAGCAAAGTTGGGGGACAGGATGCTTTCTTT. It is translated as CASKVGGQDAFF.

At least ten counts were recorded for this clonotype. This chain uses TRBV6-5 with TRBJ2-1, with TRBD2 identical over 10 bases. Germline trimming cut 5 bases from V and 4 bases from J; bases unmatched to any gene: 5. Germline V gene lookup returns CDR1 MNHEY and CDR2 SVGAGI. The CDR3 is made up of 15 amino acids. The CDR3: CASSGGLASYNEQFF. In DNA form, the CDR3 reads TGTGCCAGCAGTGGGGGACTAGCGTCTTACAATGAGCAGTTCTTC.

This clonotype was observed at least ten times. This chain's CDR3 is CSARAMDGGGNTIYF. CDR3 bases: TGCAGTGCTAGAGCCATGGACGGCGGAGGAAACACCATATATTTT. The chain employs TRBV20-1 and TRBJ1-3; no clear D. This CDR3 is 15 amino acids long. The V end lost 1 base, the J end lost 4 bases, and 14 bases lay between the germline ends. The germline CDR1 and CDR2 sequences are DFQATT and SNEGSKA (reference sequence).

In this sample, this clonotype turned up many times. The chain links TRBV19 to TRBJ2-2; 10 bases align to TRBD1. Germline CDR1 LNHDA, CDR2 SQIVND (reference sequence). V was pared by 7 bases and J by 6 bases, with 8 bases of the junction left unmatched. The CDR3 extends over 15 amino acids. CDR3 bases: TGTGCCAGTAAGGGGGACAGGGGCCGACCCGGGGAGCTGTTTTTT. It yields the protein CASKGDRGRPGELFF.

This clonotype was recorded at least ten times. V gene TRBV12-3 or TRBV12-4 combines with J gene TRBJ2-1, with 7 positions matching TRBD1. This CDR3 contains 15 residues. Trimming took 6 bases from V and 16 from J; bases not matched to a gene: 21. The CDR3 is CASSPDRTIRESRFF. CDR3 in DNA: TGTGCCAGCAGCCCGGACAGGACGATCCGTGAGTCTAGATTCTTC.

A word on this clonotype: Being one base from a much bigger clone, this may be a read error. This is likely a read error, given that the CDR3 carries no conserved phenylalanine or tryptophan at its end. The genes are TRBV6-2 or TRBV6-3 and TRBJ1-1, with 7 bases lining up with TRBD1. This CDR3 region has 14 residues. From germline, CDR1 is MNHEY and CDR2 SVGEGT. With V trimmed by 6 bases and J by 4 bases, 8 bases remained unmatched. The CDR3 DNA sequence: TGTGCCAGCAGACCAGGGGGTCCGGGCACTGAAGCTTTCTTA. As protein: CASRPGGPGTEAFL.

This clonotype has a count of ten or more. The gene calls are TRBV7-6 and TRBJ2-2; D unclear. This CDR3 region has 16 residues. The germline CDR1 and CDR2 sequences are SGHVS and FNYEAQ. V was trimmed by 5 bases and J by 2 bases, leaving 15 bases between them. CDR3 bases: TGTGCCAGCAGCCCCATTATAGCTGCTAACACCGGGGAGCTGTTTTTT. Its protein product is CASSPIIAANTGELFF.

This clonotype was found many times. V is TRBV29-1 and J is TRBJ2-4, with D tentatively TRBD2 (6 bases). Trimming left V 6 bases short and J 1 base short, with 13 bases between. Germline loops: CDR1 SQVTM, CDR2 ANQGSEA. This CDR3 has 14 residues. The CDR3 nucleotides are TGCAGCGTAGGCGGGACCGATGCCAAAAACATTCAGTACTTC. It codes for CSVGGTDAKNIQYF. Together with reference TRBV29-1 and TRBJ2-4, the CDR3 gives the full variable domain: SAVISQKPSRDICQRGTSLTIQCQVDSQVTMMFWYRQQPGQSLTLIATANQGSEATYESGFVIDKFPISRPNLTFSTLTVSNMSPEDSSIYLCSVGGTDAKNIQYFGAGTRLSVL.

The table lists this clonotype with many counts. The chain joins TRBV12-3 or TRBV12-4 to TRBJ2-3; TRBD2 is a possible D gene (5 bases). The length of the CDR3 is 12 residues. Trimming removed 1 base at V and 8 bases at J, with 7 bases between. Written as DNA, the CDR3 is TGTGCCAGCAGTTTAGAGCGGATTACGCAGTATTTT. It codes for CASSLERITQYF.

This chain connects TRBV5-1 to TRBJ2-1; no clear D. Germline V CDR1 and CDR2: SGHRS, YFSETQ. The V end lost 4 bases, the J end lost 2 bases, and 13 bases lay between the germline ends. This CDR3 has 15 amino acids. As DNA, the CDR3 is TGCGCCAGCAGCCCACGCTTAGCCCCCTACAATGAGCAGTTCTTC. Encoded protein: CASSPRLAPYNEQFF.

This clonotype was seen ten or more times. V usage is TRBV7-8 and J usage is TRBJ1-5; 9 nucleotides line up with TRBD1. CDR1 and CDR2 from the germline V gene are SGHVS and FQNEAQ. This CDR3 region has 15 residues. The J segment lost 5 bases and the V segment lost 5 bases, leaving 7 bases of the junction unmatched. CDR3 nucleotide sequence: TGTGCCAGCAGCCCCCAGGACAGGGGTTATCAGCCCCAGCATTTT. Its protein product is CASSPQDRGYQPQHF. The full variable domain, with the rest looked up from reference TRBV7-8 and TRBJ1-5, is GAGVSQSPRYKVAKRGQDVALRCDPISGHVSLFWYQQALGQGPEFLTYFQNEAQLDKSGLPSDRFFAERPEGSVSTLKIQRTQQEDSAVYLCASSPQDRGYQPQHFGDGTRLSIL.

This clonotype appeared a few times. J is TRBJ2-3 and V is TRBV15, with TRBD1 identical over 7 bases. Trimming removed 5 bases from V and 0 bases from J; junction bases left unmatched: 14. From germline, CDR1 is LNHNV and CDR2 YYDKDF (reference sequence). CDR3 length equals 18 residues. CDR3 loop: CATSDLELRDRSTDTQYF. The CDR3 nucleotides are TGTGCCACCAGCGATTTAGAGTTAAGGGACAGAAGCACAGATACGCAGTATTTT. The full variable domain, rest sourced from reference TRBV15 and TRBJ2-3, is DAMVIQNPRYQVTQFGKPVTLSCSQTLNHNVMYWYQQKSSQAPKLLFHYYDKDFNNEADTPDNFQSRRPNTSFCFLDIRSPGLGDTAMYLCATSDLELRDRSTDTQYFGPGTRLTVL.

This clonotype was recorded many times. The chain employs TRBV7-8 and TRBJ2-7; D gene uncertain. With 0 bases removed from V and 0 bases from J, the gap between germline ends came to 6 bases. CDR3 length equals 14 residues. Per germline, CDR1 SGHVS and CDR2 FQNEAQ. The CDR3 coding sequence is TGTGCCAGCAGCTTAGCAGCCAGCTCCTACGAGCAGTACTTC. Translated, it gives CASSLAASSYEQYF.

This clonotype was observed at least ten times. The rearrangement uses TRBV29-1 and TRBJ1-1; 8 nucleotides line up with TRBD1. The CDR3 has 13 amino acids. Germline CDR1 SQVTM, CDR2 ANQGSEA. The J segment lost 7 bases and the V segment lost 4 bases, leaving 8 bases of the junction unmatched. The CDR3 nucleotides read TGCAGCGTTGTACACCAGGGGGCCGGTGAAGCTTTCTTT. Amino acid sequence: CSVVHQGAGEAFF.